This TCR beta chain was identified in a study of blood T cell repertoires in COVID-19. The CDR3 is 13 residues long. With V trimmed by 6 bases and J by 1 base, 1 base remained unmatched. The germline gives CDR1 MRHNA, CDR2 SNTAGT. Using immunoSEQ multiplex PCR, the repertoire was profiled, and TCRdb retains in-frame clones only, with some absent. The sample lists 150,000 to 200,000 clones; around 82% were seen once. This clone was detected many times. Those enrolled, adults aged 18 to 89 years, came from some 23 US areas. Cohort allocation depended upon clinical history that participants reported. The TCR sequence derives from an older woman with acute COVID-19. The sequencing sample was made of PBMCs or T cells enriched from blood (not recorded which). The chain links TRBV6-4 to TRBJ1-1, with 8 nucleotides matching TRBD1. CDR3 nucleotides: TGTGCCAGCAGACAGGGGGAGAACACTGAAGCTTTCTTT. Residues: CASRQGENTEAFF.